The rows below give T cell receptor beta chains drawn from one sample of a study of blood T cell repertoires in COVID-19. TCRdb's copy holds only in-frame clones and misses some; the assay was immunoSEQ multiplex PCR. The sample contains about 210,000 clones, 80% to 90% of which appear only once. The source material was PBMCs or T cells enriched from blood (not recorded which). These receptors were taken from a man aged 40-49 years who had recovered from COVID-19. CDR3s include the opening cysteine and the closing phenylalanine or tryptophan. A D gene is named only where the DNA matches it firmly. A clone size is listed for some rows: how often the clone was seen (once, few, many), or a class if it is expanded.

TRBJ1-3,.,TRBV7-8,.,CASSYDTLTGNTIYF,TGTGCCAGCAGCTACGACACATTAACAGGAAACACCATATATTTT
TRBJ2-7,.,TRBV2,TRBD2,CASSLIGTSNYEQYF,TGTGCCAGCAGTCTTATCGGGACTAGCAACTACGAGCAGTACTTC
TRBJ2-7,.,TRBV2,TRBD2,CASHKGSGDSYEQYF,TGTGCCAGTCACAAAGGCAGCGGGGACTCCTACGAGCAGTACTTC
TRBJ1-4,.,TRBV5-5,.,CASSPGHVGNEKLFF,TGTGCCAGCAGCCCCGGACACGTGGGGAATGAAAAACTGTTTTTT
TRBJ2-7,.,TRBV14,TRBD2,CASSQENPQGLVGHEQYF,TGTGCCAGCAGCCAAGAAAACCCTCAGGGACTAGTGGGCCACGAGCAGTACTTC
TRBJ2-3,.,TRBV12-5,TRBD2,CASGTGVSGSISDTQYF,TGTGCTAGTGGTACCGGTGTTAGCGGGAGTATTTCAGATACGCAGTATTTT
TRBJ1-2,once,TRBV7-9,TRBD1,CASSWGDRANGYTF,TGTGCCAGCAGCTGGGGAGACAGGGCTAATGGCTACACCTTC
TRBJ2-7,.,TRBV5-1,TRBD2,CASSLRSGRGAEQYF,TGCGCCAGCAGCTTGAGAAGCGGGAGAGGGGCCGAGCAGTACTTC
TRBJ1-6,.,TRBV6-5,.,CASSGTPGESPLHF,TGTGCCAGCAGCGGGACGCCGGGGGAATCACCCCTCCACTTT
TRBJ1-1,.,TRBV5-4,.,CASREGRGNTEAFF,TGTGCCAGCCGAGAAGGTCGGGGGAACACTGAAGCTTTCTTT
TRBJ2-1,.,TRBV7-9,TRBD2,CASSSGLAGIGVDEQFF,TGTGCCAGCAGCTCCGGACTAGCGGGAATAGGTGTCGATGAGCAGTTCTTC
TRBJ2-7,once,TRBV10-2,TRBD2,CASSQTSGRGYEQYF,TGCGCCAGCAGTCAGACTAGCGGGAGAGGGTACGAGCAGTACTTC
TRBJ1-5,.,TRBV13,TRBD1,CASSLLGQGNQPQHF,TGTGCCAGCAGCCTCCTGGGACAGGGCAATCAGCCCCAGCATTTT
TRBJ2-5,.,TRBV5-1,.,CASSLVSQGLSETQYF,TGCGCCAGCAGCTTGGTCTCGCAGGGGTTAAGCGAGACCCAGTACTTC
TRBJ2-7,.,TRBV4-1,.,CASSQRSTGPSYEQYF,TGCGCCAGCAGCCAACGTTCGACGGGTCCTTCCTACGAGCAGTACTTC
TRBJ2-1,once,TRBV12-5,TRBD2,CASGLGIRTSGRNEQFF,TGTGCTAGTGGTTTGGGAATCAGGACTAGCGGTCGCAATGAGCAGTTCTTC
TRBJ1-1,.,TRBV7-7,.,CASSLKRETEAFF,TGTGCCAGCAGCTTAAAGAGGGAGACTGAAGCTTTCTTT
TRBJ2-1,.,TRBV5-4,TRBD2,CAVSGGGYDNEQFF,TGTGCCGTCAGCGGGGGCGGTTATGACAATGAGCAGTTCTTC
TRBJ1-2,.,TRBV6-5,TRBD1,CASSLGQGYGYGYTF,TGTGCCAGCAGTTTAGGACAGGGCTACGGCTATGGCTACACCTTC
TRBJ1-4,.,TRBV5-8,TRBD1,CASSLSTGEAEKLFF,TGTGCCAGCAGCTTGAGTACAGGGGAGGCGGAAAAACTGTTTTTT
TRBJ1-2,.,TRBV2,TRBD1,CASNGQGGNLYGYTF,TGTGCCAGCAATGGACAGGGAGGGAACCTTTATGGCTACACCTTC
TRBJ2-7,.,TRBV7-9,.,CASRPERQVGSYEQYF,TGTGCCAGCAGGCCCGAACGACAGGTAGGCTCCTACGAGCAGTACTTC
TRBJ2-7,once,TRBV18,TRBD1,CASSLPGQTYEQYF,TGTGCCAGCTCACTCCCGGGACAGACTTACGAGCAGTACTTC
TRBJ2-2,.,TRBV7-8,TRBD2,CASSPPTSLRPGELFF,TGTGCCAGCAGCCCTCCGACTAGCCTCAGGCCCGGGGAGCTGTTTTTT
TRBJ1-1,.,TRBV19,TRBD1,CASRSLGTGSKAFF,TGTGCCAGCCGATCATTAGGGACAGGGAGTAAAGCTTTCTTT
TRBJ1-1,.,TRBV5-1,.,CASSLMSGANTEAFF,TGCGCCAGCAGCTTGATGTCAGGGGCGAACACTGAAGCTTTCTTT
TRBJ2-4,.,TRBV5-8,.,CASRKSDYLVTKNIQYF,TGTGCCAGCCGTAAATCCGACTATTTAGTAACCAAAAACATTCAGTACTTC
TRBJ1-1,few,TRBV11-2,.,CASSLVGRRSWNTEAFF,TGTGCCAGCAGCTTAGTGGGTAGGCGGAGTTGGAACACTGAAGCTTTCTTT
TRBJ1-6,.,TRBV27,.,CASMGSSSYNSPLHF,TGTGCCAGCATGGGGAGCAGCTCCTATAATTCACCCCTCCACTTT
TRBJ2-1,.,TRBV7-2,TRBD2,CASSAQTEAGGGEQFF,TGTGCCAGCAGCGCACAGACCGAAGCGGGGGGCGGTGAGCAGTTCTTC
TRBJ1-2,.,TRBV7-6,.,CASSPKYFATRGNYGYTF,TGTGCCAGCAGCCCGAAGTACTTCGCAACAAGGGGTAACTATGGCTACACCTTC